One sample yielded the 12 T cell receptor beta chains listed below, sequenced in a study of T cell repertoires in cytomegalovirus infection. MiXCR was run by TCRdb on the reads, yielding one entry per CDR3 protein. This table holds approximately 180,000 distinct CDR3 sequences, roughly 9.8% found once. The sequenced sample was PBMCs. The receptors originated from a human donor in good health (CMV status not recorded). Some clones in this sample may be carry-over from other donors' samples.

The J gene is TRBJ2-1, the V gene TRBV7-3, with a possible D match to TRBD1 (6 bases). Germline lookup yields CDR1 SGHTA and CDR2 FQGTGA. The CDR3 extends over 14 amino acids. V was cut by 4 bases and J by 4 bases, with 11 bases left in between. The CDR3 DNA sequence: TGTGCCAGCAGCTCTGGACAGAGTTACAATGAGCAGTTCTTC. It encodes CASSSGQSYNEQFF. The variable domain in full, with the rest retrieved from reference TRBV7-3 and TRBJ2-1, is GAGVSQTPSNKVTEKGKYVELRCDPISGHTALYWYRQSLGQGPEFLIYFQGTGAADDSGLPNDRFFAVRPEGSVSTLKIQRTERGDSAVYLCASSSGQSYNEQFFGPGTRLTVL.

This clonotype was observed a handful of times. The chain links TRBV7-2 to TRBJ2-1; the match to TRBD2 covers 10 bases. The CDR3 length is 15 residues. Trimming at V came to 3 bases and at J to 8 bases, leaving 7 bases not matched to a gene. From germline, CDR1 is SGHTA and CDR2 FQGNSA. CDR3 residues: CASSLGLAGVYEQFF. The CDR3 DNA follows: TGTGCCAGCAGCTTGGGTCTAGCGGGAGTCTATGAGCAGTTCTTC.

The chain is built from TRBV29-1 and TRBJ1-5; D unresolved. The CDR3 runs 14 residues. Germline V CDR1 and CDR2: SQVTM, ANQGSEA. Trimming removed 4 bases from V and 0 bases from J, with 10 bases in between. DNA of the CDR3: TGCAGCGTTGCCTACAGTAATAGCAATCAGCCCCAGCATTTT. Encoded protein: CSVAYSNSNQPQHF.

This clonotype came up once. A much more abundant neighbour one base away suggests this may be a read error. The chain is built from TRBV28 and TRBJ1-4, with 7 nucleotides matching TRBD1. Germline-derived CDR1 and CDR2 are MDHEN and SYDVKM. The CDR3 has 16 amino acids. The DNA of the CDR3 is TGTGCCGGCAGTTCTGACCAGACAGGGAGGCGTGAAAAACTGTTTTTT. Encoded protein: CAGSSDQTGRREKLFF.

Concerning this clonotype: A much larger clone differs from this one at a single base, so this may be a read error. This sequence joins TRBV12-3 or TRBV12-4 and TRBJ1-6; the D is unclear. The CDR3 consists of 12 residues. The CDR3: CASNLYGSPLQF. CDR3 nucleotide sequence: TGTGCCAGCAATCTTTATGGGTCACCCCTCCAGTTT.

V and J are TRBV7-9 and TRBJ2-2; 8 bases fit TRBD2. The CDR3 has 16 residues. Trimming took 6 bases from V and 0 from J; bases not matched to a gene: 6. Germline V gene sequence: CDR1 SEHNR, CDR2 FQNEAQ (reference sequence). The CDR3 loop is CASRPGGGTNTGELFF. The CDR3 coding sequence is TGTGCCAGCAGACCTGGCGGGGGGACGAACACCGGGGAGCTGTTTTTT.

This clonotype was observed at least ten times. The chain couples TRBV20-1 to TRBJ1-3; a weak D match, TRBD1 (5 bases). The CDR3 runs 13 residues. Per the germline V gene, CDR1 is DFQATT and CDR2 is SNEGSKA (reference sequence). Trimming took off 3 bases at V and 2 bases at J, with 8 bases between the two ends. CDR3 sequence reads: CSASRGAGNTIYF. The CDR3, as DNA: TGCAGTGCTAGTCGGGGGGCTGGAAACACCATATATTTT.

The table lists this clonotype with many counts. The V call is TRBV6-1, the J call TRBJ1-1; tentative D call: TRBD1 (5 bases). The CDR3 has 14 amino acids. Between the trimmed V and J ends, which lost 1 base and 10 bases, there was a span of 16 bases. The germline gives CDR1 MNHNS, CDR2 SASEGT. The CDR3 sequence: CASSEVGRGNRAFF. CDR3 bases: TGTGCCAGCAGTGAAGTTGGTCGGGGGAATAGAGCTTTCTTT.

This clonotype has a count of ten or more. V and J are TRBV28 and TRBJ1-2, with D maybe TRBD1 (6 bases). This CDR3 region has 12 residues. The V and J ends lost 5 bases and 4 bases respectively, with 8 bases between them. Germline CDR1 MDHEN, CDR2 SYDVKM. The DNA for the CDR3 is TGTGCCAGCAGTGAACAGGGCTATGGCTACACCTTC. Protein sequence: CASSEQGYGYTF.

The sample holds many counts of this clonotype. V and J are TRBV7-9 and TRBJ2-3; possible D gene TRBD2, 6 bases. The CDR3 is 17 residues long. The germline CDR1 and CDR2 sequences are SEHNR and FQNEAQ (reference sequence). V lost 5 bases and J lost 0, with 18 bases in between. CDR3 residues: CASSPQGSGKSTDTQYF. Here the CDR3 DNA reads TGTGCCAGCAGCCCCCAAGGTAGCGGAAAGAGCACAGATACGCAGTATTTT.

The rearrangement links TRBV19 to TRBJ2-1; TRBD1 might be the D (5 bases). This CDR3 spans 15 amino acids. In germline, CDR1 is LNHDA, CDR2 SQIVND (reference sequence). V gave up 3 bases and J gave up 9 bases, with 18 bases separating them. The CDR3, as DNA: TGTGCCAGTAGTATCTTGTCAGGGCGAGACATTGAGCAGTTCTTC. Its protein product is CASSILSGRDIEQFF.

The chain employs TRBV20-1 and TRBJ2-1; D is unclear. Germline lookup yields CDR1 DFQATT and CDR2 SNEGSKA (reference sequence). V lost 6 bases to trimming and J lost 7 bases, with 22 bases between them. The CDR3 covers 15 residues. The CDR3 loop is CSAPSVRSGRNEQFF. In DNA, the CDR3 is TGCAGTGCGCCAAGTGTGAGGAGTGGTAGGAATGAGCAGTTCTTC.